This T cell receptor (beta chain) was recovered during a study of human T cells and chemical hapten exposure. The overall study: Throughout a study of 20 to 25 weeks, patients underwent weekly scalp administration of diphenylcyclopropenone doses.

Stated time point: patch test 2, 6 weeks after DPC sensitization. Treatment of the sample: therapeutic diphenylcyclopropenone sensitization with weekly scalp DPC. Only a few counts were recorded for this clonotype. Germline V gene lookup returns CDR1 SEHNR and CDR2 FQNEAQ (reference sequence). Deletions cut 5 bases from V and 4 bases from J, with 11 bases between. This CDR3 spans 13 amino acids. TCRdb re-called the RACE reads with MiXCR, one entry per CDR3 protein. The sample has approximately 120,000 distinct CDR3 sequences; roughly 10% are singletons. Sequenced material: whole blood, taken in connection with sensitization to the hapten diphenylcyclopropenone (DPC). The V gene is TRBV7-9, the J gene TRBJ1-1, with D hard to call. The TCR originated in a woman in her thirties or forties with alopecia areata. Some clones in this sample may be carry-over from other donors' samples. CDR3: CASSRREGTEAFF. The CDR3 DNA sequence: TGTGCCAGCAGCCGGAGGGAAGGCACTGAAGCTTTCTTT.